This record covers a single T cell receptor (beta chain). Regarding treatment: 15 to 20 received Ad26.COV2.S at low or high dose, single or two shots; 5 received placebo; per-sample allocation not given. Samples analyzed were those drawn on day 63 after the first vaccine or placebo injection. This sample was included in a study of Ad26.COV2.S vaccination and SARS-CoV-2 variants. The repertoire was sequenced with immunoSEQ multiplex PCR; TCRdb's copy has only in-frame clones and lacks some. The sample yields fewer than 800,000 clones, 89% seen once. From germline, CDR1 is GTSNPN and CDR2 SVGIG (reference sequence). J gave up 8 bases and V 3 bases, and 5 bases lay outside the gene matches. CDR3 length: 13 residues.

The TCR sequence derives from a person between 18 and 59 years old who received the Ad26.COV2.S COVID-19 vaccine or a placebo. Specimen: peripheral blood, collected in a trial of Ad26.COV2.S vaccine versus placebo. This chain links TRBV30 with TRBJ1-4; 8 bases are shared with TRBD1. Here the CDR3 DNA reads TGTGCCTGGAGGAGACAGGGGCGGGAAAAACTGTTTTTT. Translated: CAWRRQGREKLFF.